A single TCR beta chain is shown here with its context. This record comes from a study of T cells in Graves' hyperthyroidism and ophthalmopathy. The investigators amplified TCR beta CDR3 regions from RNA transcripts. The HTBI set primed first-round TCR CDR3 RT-PCR. TCRdb redid the calling of the multiplex PCR reads with MiXCR, one entry per CDR3 protein. Of 450,000 to 700,000 distinct CDR3 sequences in the sample, around 45% were seen once. The CDR3 is 14 residues long. Per the germline V gene, CDR1 is ENHRY and CDR2 is SYGVKD. Germline trimming cut 8 bases from V and 1 base from J; bases unmatched to any gene: 8.

The sequenced sample was peripheral blood or thyroid tissue (not recorded which). This sequence was found in an adult woman with Graves' disease, either hyperthyroidism or ophthalmopathy (not recorded which). The chain has TRBV10-3 and TRBJ2-7; 7 bases match TRBD2. The CDR3 loop reads CAIFERGQSYEQYF. The CDR3 DNA reads as TGTGCCATCTTCGAGCGGGGCCAATCCTACGAGCAGTACTTC.